This T cell receptor beta chain stems from a study of CD8 T cells in ankylosing spondylitis. There are a few counts of this clonotype. Its antigen is not identified. General study results and limits: There were earlier reports of some motif variants in reactive arthritis synovial fluid and blood. Within ankylosing spondylitis blood, a TCR beta motif made up of fewer than ten highly homologous variants appeared to be characteristic. Within peripheral blood, clones linked to disease were CD8+ and relatively rare. Within matched ankylosing spondylitis synovial fluid, disease-linked clones were reportedly significantly enriched.

The germline V gene encodes CDR1 DFQATT and CDR2 SNEGSKA (reference sequence). V was shortened by 0 bases and J by 4 bases, with 15 bases between the two germline ends. CDR3 length: 16 amino acids. Quantitative 5'-RACE with molecular barcodes produced the TCR beta libraries. TCRdb reprocessed the 5' RACE reads with MiXCR, giving one entry per CDR3 protein. The sample consists of fewer than 400,000 distinct CDR3 sequences, around 8% of them appearing once. V and J are TRBV20-1 and TRBJ2-2; D assignment may be TRBD1 or TRBD2 (5 bases each). This receptor was identified in a male donor with ankylosing spondylitis. The sample was blood, either unsorted or a sorted T cell fraction (not recorded which). The CDR3 DNA reads TGCAGTGCTAGAGATTTCTGGGGGAGCGGCACCGGGGAGCTGTTTTTT. Its protein is CSARDFWGSGTGELFF.